This T cell receptor (beta chain) was identified during a study of molecular identifiers for immune sequencing clone quantification. Study as a whole: Within a replicate experiment, RNA obtained from either roughly 20,000 or 100,000 naive CD8 cells was divided into five aliquots, and four of those aliquots were then sequenced.

TCRdb redid the calling of the PCR reads with MiXCR, one entry per CDR3 protein. The sample contains about 640,000 distinct CDR3 sequences, just under 20% of which appear only once. Trimming pared 3 bases from V and 5 bases from J, leaving 17 bases between. The CDR3 is 15 amino acids. CDR1 is SGHRS and CDR2 is YFSETQ in the germline V gene. The sample holds many counts of this clonotype. V gene TRBV5-1 combines with J gene TRBJ2-5; possible D gene TRBD2, 5 bases. The receptor comes from a human donor in good health. Some libraries in this study had Jurkat cell RNA spiked in. Specimen: naive CD8+ T cells from blood, with Jurkat cell RNA spiked in. Noted subset: FACS-sorted CD8+CD4-CCR7+CD45RA+ naive T cells. The CDR3, as DNA: TGCGCCAGCAGCTCTATCCCGGGATCGAGGGAGACCCAGTACTTC. It codes for CASSSIPGSRETQYF.